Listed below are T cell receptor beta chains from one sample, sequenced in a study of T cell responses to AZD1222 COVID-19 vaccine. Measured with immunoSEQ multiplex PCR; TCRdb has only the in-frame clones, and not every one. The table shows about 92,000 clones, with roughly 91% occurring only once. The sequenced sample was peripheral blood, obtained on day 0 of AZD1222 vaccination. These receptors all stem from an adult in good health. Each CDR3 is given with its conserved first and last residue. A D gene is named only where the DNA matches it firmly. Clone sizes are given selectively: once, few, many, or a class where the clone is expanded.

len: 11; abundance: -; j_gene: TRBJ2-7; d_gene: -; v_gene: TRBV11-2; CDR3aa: CASSAQGEQYF; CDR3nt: TGTGCCAGCAGCGCGCAGGGGGAGCAGTACTTC
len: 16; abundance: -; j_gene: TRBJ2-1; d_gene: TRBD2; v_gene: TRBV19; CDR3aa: CASSPGTSGGVGEQFF; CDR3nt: TGTGCCAGTAGTCCCGGGACTAGCGGGGGGGTTGGTGAGCAGTTCTTC
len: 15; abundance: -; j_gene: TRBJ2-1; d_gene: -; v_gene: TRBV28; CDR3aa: CASSPAGSSYNEQFF; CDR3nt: TGTGCCAGCAGTCCTGCGGGTAGTTCCTACAATGAGCAGTTCTTC
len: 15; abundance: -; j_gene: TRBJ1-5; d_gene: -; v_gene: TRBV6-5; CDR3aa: CASSRTGTGNQPQHF; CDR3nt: TGTGCCAGCAGCCGCACAGGGACGGGCAATCAGCCCCAGCATTTT
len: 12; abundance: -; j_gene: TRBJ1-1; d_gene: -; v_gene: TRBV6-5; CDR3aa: CASSPSGTEAFF; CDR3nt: TGTGCCAGCAGTCCCAGCGGCACTGAAGCTTTCTTT
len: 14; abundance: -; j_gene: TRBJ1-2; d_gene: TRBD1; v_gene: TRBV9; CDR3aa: CASSPRTGIGGYTF; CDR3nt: TGTGCCAGCAGCCCAAGGACAGGGATTGGCGGCTACACCTTC
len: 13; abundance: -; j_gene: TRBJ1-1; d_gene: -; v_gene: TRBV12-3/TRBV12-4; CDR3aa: CANLMAPGTEAFF; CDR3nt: TGTGCCAACCTAATGGCCCCGGGAACTGAAGCTTTCTTT
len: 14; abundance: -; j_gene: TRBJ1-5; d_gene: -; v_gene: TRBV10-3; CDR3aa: CAISDSYSNQPQHF; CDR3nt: TGTGCCATCAGTGACAGTTATAGCAATCAGCCCCAGCATTTT
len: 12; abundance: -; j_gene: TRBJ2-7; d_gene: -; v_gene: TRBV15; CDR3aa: CATSREGYEQYF; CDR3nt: TGTGCCACCAGCAGAGAAGGCTACGAGCAGTACTTC
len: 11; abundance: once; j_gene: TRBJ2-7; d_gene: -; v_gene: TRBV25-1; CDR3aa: CASTSSYEQYF; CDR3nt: TGTGCCAGCACCTCATCCTACGAGCAGTACTTC
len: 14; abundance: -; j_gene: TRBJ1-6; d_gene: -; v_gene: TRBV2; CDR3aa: CASNLGGYNSPLHF; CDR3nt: TGTGCCAGCAACCTCGGGGGCTATAATTCACCCCTCCACTTT
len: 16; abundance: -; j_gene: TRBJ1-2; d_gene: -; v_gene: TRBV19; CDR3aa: CASSPPGGAANYGYTF; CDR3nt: TGTGCCAGTAGTCCCCCGGGGGGGGCGGCTAACTATGGCTACACCTTC
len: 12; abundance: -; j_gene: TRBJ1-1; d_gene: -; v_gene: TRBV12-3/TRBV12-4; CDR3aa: CASSPDSTEAFF; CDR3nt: TGTGCCAGCAGTCCAGACAGCACTGAAGCTTTCTTT
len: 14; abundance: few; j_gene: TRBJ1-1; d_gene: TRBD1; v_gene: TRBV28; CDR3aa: CASRRGLRDTEAFF; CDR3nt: TGTGCCAGCAGGAGGGGGCTGAGGGACACTGAAGCTTTCTTT
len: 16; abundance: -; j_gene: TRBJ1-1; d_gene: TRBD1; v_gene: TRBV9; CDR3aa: CASSAAPGQANTEAFF; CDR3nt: TGTGCCAGCAGCGCTGCTCCGGGACAGGCGAACACTGAAGCTTTCTTT
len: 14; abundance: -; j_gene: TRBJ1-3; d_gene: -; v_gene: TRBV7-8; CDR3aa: CASSGLSAVDTIYF; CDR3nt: TGTGCCAGCAGTGGACTGTCGGCCGTTGACACCATATATTTT
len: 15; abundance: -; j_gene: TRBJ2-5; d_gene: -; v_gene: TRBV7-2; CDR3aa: CASINSPASWETQYF; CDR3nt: TGTGCCAGCATCAATTCCCCGGCGAGTTGGGAGACCCAGTACTTC
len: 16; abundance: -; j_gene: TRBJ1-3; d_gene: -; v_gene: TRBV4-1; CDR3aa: CASSQDRAYSGNTIYF; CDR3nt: TGCGCCAGCAGCCAAGATCGGGCCTACTCTGGAAACACCATATATTTT
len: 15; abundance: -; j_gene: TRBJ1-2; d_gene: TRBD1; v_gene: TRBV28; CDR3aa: CASSLGTGGMVGYTF; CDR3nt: TGTGCCAGCAGTTTAGGGACAGGTGGTATGGTTGGCTACACCTTC
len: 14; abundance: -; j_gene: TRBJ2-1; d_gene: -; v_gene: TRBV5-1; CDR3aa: CASSPDGASNEQFF; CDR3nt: TGCGCCAGCAGCCCTGACGGGGCCAGCAATGAGCAGTTCTTC
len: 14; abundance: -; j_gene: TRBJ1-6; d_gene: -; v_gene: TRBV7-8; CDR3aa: CASSAPGTFSPLHF; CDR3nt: TGTGCCAGCAGCGCCCCCGGGACGTTTTCACCCCTCCACTTT
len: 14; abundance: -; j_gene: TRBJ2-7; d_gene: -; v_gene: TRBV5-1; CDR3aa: CASSSPGKPYEQYF; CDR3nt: TGCGCCAGCAGCTCTCCGGGAAAACCCTACGAGCAGTACTTC
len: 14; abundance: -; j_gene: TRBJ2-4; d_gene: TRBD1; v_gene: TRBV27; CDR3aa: CASSSARGTNIQYF; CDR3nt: TGTGCCAGCAGTTCCGCCAGGGGGACAAACATTCAGTACTTC
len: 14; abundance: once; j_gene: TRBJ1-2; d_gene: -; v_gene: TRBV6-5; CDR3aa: CASSYSWRDYGYTF; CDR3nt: TGTGCCAGCAGTTACTCGTGGAGGGACTATGGCTACACCTTC
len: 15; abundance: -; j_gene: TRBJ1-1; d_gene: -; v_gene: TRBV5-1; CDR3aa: CASSYGWGIDTEAFF; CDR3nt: TGCGCCAGCAGCTATGGCTGGGGTATTGACACTGAAGCTTTCTTT
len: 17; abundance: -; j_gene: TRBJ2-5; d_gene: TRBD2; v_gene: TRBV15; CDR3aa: CATSRDPSGGAAETQYF; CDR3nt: TGTGCCACCAGCAGAGATCCCAGCGGGGGGGCAGCAGAGACCCAGTACTTC
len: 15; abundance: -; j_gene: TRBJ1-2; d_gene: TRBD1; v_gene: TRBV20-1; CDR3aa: CSASRSGQGYYGYTF; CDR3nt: TGCAGTGCTAGTCGTTCGGGACAGGGTTACTATGGCTACACCTTC
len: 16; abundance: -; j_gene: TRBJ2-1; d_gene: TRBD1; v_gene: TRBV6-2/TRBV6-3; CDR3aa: CASSHYRGPSYNEQFF; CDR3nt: TGTGCCAGCAGTCACTACAGGGGGCCCTCCTACAATGAGCAGTTCTTC
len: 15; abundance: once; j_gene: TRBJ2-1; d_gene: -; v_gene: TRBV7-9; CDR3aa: CASSTRGSTYNEQFF; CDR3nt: TGTGCCAGCAGCACACGCGGGTCTACCTACAATGAGCAGTTCTTC
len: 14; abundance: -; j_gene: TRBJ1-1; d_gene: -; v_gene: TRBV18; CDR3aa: CASSPPPGGTEAFF; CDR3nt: TGTGCCAGCTCACCACCTCCGGGAGGGACTGAAGCTTTCTTT
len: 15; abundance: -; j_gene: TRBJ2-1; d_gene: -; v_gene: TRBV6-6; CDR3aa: CASSYEDSSYNEQFF; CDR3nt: TGTGCCAGCAGTTACGAGGACAGCTCCTACAATGAGCAGTTCTTC
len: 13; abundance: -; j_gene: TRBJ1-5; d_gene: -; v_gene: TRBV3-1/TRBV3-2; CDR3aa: CASSQGLNQPQHF; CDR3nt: TGTGCCAGCAGCCAAGGGCTAAATCAGCCCCAGCATTTT
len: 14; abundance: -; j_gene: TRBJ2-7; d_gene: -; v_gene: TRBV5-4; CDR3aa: CASSLPDGTYEQYF; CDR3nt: TGTGCCAGCAGCTTACCAGACGGAACCTACGAGCAGTACTTC
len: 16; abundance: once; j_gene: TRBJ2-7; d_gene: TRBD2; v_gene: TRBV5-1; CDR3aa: CASSLNSGGALYEQYF; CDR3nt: TGCGCCAGCAGCTTAAATAGCGGGGGGGCCTTGTACGAGCAGTACTTC
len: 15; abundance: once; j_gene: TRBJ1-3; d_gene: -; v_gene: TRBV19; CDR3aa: CASRTQSTGGNTIYF; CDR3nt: TGTGCCAGCAGGACGCAAAGTACAGGTGGAAACACCATATATTTT
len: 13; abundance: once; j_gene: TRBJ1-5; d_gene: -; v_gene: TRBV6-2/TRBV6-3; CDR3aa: CASSDRYYQPQHF; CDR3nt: TGTGCCAGCAGCGACAGGTACTATCAGCCCCAGCATTTT
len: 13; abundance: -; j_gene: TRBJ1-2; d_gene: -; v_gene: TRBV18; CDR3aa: CASSQQGDYGYTF; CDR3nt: TGTGCCAGCTCACAACAGGGCGACTATGGCTACACCTTC
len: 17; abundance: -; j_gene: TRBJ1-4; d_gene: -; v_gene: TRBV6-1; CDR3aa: CASSEDATSATNEKLFF; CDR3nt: TGTGCCAGCAGTGAAGATGCCACGTCAGCAACTAATGAAAAACTGTTTTTT
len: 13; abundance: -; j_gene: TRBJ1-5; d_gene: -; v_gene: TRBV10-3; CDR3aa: CAINSQSDQPQHF; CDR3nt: TGTGCCATCAATTCGCAGTCAGATCAGCCCCAGCATTTT
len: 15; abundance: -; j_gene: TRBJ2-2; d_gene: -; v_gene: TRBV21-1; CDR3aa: CASSPNPGNTGELFF; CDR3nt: TGTGCCAGCAGCCCCAACCCAGGGAACACCGGGGAGCTGTTTTTT
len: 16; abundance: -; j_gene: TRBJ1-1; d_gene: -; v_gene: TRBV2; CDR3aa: CASSERRPRGDTEAFF; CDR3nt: TGTGCCAGCAGTGAAAGAAGGCCCCGGGGCGACACTGAAGCTTTCTTT
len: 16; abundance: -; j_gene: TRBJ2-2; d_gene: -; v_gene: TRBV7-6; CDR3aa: CASSTLGTYGTGELFF; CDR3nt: TGTGCCAGCAGCACCCTCGGGACATATGGCACCGGGGAGCTGTTTTTT
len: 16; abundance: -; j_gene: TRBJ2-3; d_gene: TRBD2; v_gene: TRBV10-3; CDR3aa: CAIRSFGGGGTDTQYF; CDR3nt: TGTGCCATCAGAAGCTTTGGCGGGGGGGGCACAGATACGCAGTATTTT
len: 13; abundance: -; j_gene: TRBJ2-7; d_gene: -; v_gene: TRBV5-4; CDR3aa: CASSSTLTYEQYF; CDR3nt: TGTGCCAGCAGCTCTACACTAACCTACGAGCAGTACTTC
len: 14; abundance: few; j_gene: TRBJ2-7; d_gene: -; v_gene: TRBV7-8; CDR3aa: CASSSTGGDYEQYF; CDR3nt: TGTGCCAGCAGCTCCACAGGAGGGGACTACGAGCAGTACTTC
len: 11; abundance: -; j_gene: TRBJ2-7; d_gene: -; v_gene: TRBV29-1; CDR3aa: CSVEDKYEQYF; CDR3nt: TGCAGCGTTGAAGACAAGTACGAGCAGTACTTC
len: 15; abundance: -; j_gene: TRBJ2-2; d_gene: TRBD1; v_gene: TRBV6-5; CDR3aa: CASSPQGAVTGELFF; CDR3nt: TGTGCCAGCAGTCCACAGGGGGCAGTCACCGGGGAGCTGTTTTTT
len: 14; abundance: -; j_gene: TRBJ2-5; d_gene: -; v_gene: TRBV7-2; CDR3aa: CASSYLSPYETQYF; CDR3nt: TGTGCCAGCAGCTACCTATCGCCGTATGAGACCCAGTACTTC
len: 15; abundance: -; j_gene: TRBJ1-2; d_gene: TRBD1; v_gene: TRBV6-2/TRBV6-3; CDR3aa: CASTPRQGDPYGYTF; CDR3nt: TGTGCCAGCACCCCAAGACAGGGTGACCCCTATGGCTACACCTTC
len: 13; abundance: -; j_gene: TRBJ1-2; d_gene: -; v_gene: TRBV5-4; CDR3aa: CASSLAPGDGYTF; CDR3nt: TGTGCCAGCAGCTTGGCGCCCGGGGATGGCTACACCTTC
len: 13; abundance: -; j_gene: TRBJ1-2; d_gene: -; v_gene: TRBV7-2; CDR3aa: CASSLVGSLGYTF; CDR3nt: TGTGCCAGCAGCTTAGTAGGGTCGTTAGGCTACACCTTC